This T cell receptor beta chain is drawn from a study of cytomegalovirus exposure and HLA in healthy donors. Study-wide background: In terms of ancestry, the Caucasian-associated cluster contained around four fifths of the approximately 420 genotyped donors. The study, taken as a whole, reports: CMV antigen specificity of a few CMV-associated chains was confirmed in vitro.

V lost 0 bases and J lost 0, with 9 bases in between. The CDR3 spans 16 residues. Germline CDR1 and CDR2: MNHEY and SVGAGI. Of note for this clone: Its specificity is not known.

The PCR was carried out with 60 Vbeta primers and 13 Jbeta primers. Produced via immunoSEQ multiplex PCR; TCRdb's table is partial and in-frame only. The sample has 180,000 or so clones; 60% to 80% are singletons. The rearrangement links TRBV6-5 to TRBJ2-1; D perhaps matches TRBD2 (6 bases). The sequenced sample was PBMCs. The TCR sequence derives from a man in his forties or fifties in good health and CMV-seropositive. The CDR3 sequence is CASSYSGLRSYNEQFF. DNA of the CDR3: TGTGCCAGCAGTTACTCGGGACTCCGCTCCTACAATGAGCAGTTCTTC.